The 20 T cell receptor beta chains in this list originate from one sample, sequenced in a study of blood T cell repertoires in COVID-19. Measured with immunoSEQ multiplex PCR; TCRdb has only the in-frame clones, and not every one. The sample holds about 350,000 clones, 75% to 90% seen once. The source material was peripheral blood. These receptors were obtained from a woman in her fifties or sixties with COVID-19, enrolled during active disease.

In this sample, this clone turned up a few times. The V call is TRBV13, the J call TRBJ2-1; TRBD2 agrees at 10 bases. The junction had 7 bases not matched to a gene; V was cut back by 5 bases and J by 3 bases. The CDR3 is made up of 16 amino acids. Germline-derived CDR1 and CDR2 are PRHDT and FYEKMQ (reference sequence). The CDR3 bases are TGTGCCAGCAGCGATACCACTAGCGGGGTCTACAATGAGCAGTTCTTC. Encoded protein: CASSDTTSGVYNEQFF.

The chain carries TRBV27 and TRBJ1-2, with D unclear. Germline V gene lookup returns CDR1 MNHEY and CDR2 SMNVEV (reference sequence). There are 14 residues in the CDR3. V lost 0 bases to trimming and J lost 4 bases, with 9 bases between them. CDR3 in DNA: TGTGCCAGCAGTTTATCTCCACAGAGCTATGGCTACACCTTC. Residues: CASSLSPQSYGYTF.

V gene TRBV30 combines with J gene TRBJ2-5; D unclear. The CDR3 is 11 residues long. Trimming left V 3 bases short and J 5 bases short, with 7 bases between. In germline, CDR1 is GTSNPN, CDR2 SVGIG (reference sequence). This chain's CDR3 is CAWRGAETQYF. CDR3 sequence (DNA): TGTGCCTGGAGGGGCGCGGAGACCCAGTACTTC.

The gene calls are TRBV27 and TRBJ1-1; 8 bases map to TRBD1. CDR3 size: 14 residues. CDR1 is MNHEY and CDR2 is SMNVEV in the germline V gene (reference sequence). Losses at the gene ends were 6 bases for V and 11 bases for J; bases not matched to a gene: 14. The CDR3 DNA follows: TGTGCCAGCAGGATCAGGGGGCTAGAAGGTGAGGCTTTCTTT. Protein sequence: CASRIRGLEGEAFF.

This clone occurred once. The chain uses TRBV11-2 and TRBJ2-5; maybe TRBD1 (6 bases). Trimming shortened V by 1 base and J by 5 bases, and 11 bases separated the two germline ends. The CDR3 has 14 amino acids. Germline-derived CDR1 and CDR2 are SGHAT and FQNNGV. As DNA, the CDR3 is TGTGCCAGCAGCTTAGGACGTCAGGGGGAGACCCAGTACTTC. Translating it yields CASSLGRQGETQYF.

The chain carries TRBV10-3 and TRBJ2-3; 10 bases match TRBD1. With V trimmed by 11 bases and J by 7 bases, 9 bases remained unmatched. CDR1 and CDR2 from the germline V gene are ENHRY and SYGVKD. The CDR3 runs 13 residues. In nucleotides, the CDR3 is TGTGCCGTCGGGGGACAGGGGAGGAATACGCAGTATTTT. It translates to CAVGGQGRNTQYF.

CDR3 region: CASTTFPGDTQYF. In DNA form, the CDR3 reads TGTGCCAGCACCACCTTCCCGGGGGATACGCAGTATTTT. The chain carries TRBV6-5 and TRBJ2-3, with a weak D call TRBD2 (5 bases). Germline V gene data show CDR1 as MNHEY and CDR2 as SVGAGI. CDR3 length equals 13 residues. Trimming cost V 7 bases and J 6 bases, with 14 bases left between them.

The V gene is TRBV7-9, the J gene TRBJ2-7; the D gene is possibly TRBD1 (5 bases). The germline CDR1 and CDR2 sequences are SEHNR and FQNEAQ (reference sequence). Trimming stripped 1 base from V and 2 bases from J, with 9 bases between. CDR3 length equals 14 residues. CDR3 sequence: CASSLVDTTYEQYF. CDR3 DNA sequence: TGTGCCAGCAGCTTAGTGGACACCACCTACGAGCAGTACTTC.

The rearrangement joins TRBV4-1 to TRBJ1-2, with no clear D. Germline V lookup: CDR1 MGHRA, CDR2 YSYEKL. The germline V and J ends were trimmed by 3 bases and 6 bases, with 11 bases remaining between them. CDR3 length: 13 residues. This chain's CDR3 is CASSHLISDGYTF. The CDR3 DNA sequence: TGCGCCAGCAGCCACCTCATTTCGGATGGCTACACCTTC.

CDR3 in DNA: TGTGCCAGCAGCCGTTCTAGCGGGGGTTACAATGAGCAGTTCTTC. It encodes CASSRSSGGYNEQFF. This sequence joins TRBV7-2 and TRBJ2-1, with 10 nucleotides matching TRBD2. CDR3 length: 15 amino acids. Germline V gene data show CDR1 as SGHTA and CDR2 as FQGNSA. V trimming: 5 bases; J trimming: 4 bases; junction bases outside the gene matches: 5.

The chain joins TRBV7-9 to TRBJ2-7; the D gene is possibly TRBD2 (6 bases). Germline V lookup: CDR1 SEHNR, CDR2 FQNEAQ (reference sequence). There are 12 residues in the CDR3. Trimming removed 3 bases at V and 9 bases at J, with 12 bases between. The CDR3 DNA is TGTGCCAGCAGCTTGGAGGGGTTAGGGCAGTACTTC. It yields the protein CASSLEGLGQYF.

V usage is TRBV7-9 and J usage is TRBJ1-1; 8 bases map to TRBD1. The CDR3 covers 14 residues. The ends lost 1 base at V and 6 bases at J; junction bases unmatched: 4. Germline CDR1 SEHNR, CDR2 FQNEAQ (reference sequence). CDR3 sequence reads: CASSLVNRGSEAFF. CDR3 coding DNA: TGTGCCAGCAGCTTAGTTAACAGGGGGTCTGAAGCTTTCTTT. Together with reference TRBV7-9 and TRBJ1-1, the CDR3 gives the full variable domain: DTGVSQNPRHKITKRGQNVTFRCDPISEHNRLYWYRQTLGQGPEFLTYFQNEAQLEKSRLLSDRFSAERPKGSFSTLEIQRTEQGDSAMYLCASSLVNRGSEAFFGQGTRLTVV.

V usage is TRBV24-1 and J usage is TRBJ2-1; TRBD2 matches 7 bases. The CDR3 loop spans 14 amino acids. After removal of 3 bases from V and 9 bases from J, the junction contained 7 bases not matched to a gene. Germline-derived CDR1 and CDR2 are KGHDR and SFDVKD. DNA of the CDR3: TGTGCCACCAGTGATACCGGACTAGTCGTTGAGCAGTTCTTC. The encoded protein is CATSDTGLVVEQFF.

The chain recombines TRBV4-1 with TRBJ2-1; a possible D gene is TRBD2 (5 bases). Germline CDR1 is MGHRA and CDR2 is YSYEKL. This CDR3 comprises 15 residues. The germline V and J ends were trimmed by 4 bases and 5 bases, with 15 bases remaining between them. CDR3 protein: CASSPLTRIHNEQFF. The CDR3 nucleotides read TGCGCCAGCAGCCCACTTACTAGGATCCACAATGAGCAGTTCTTC.

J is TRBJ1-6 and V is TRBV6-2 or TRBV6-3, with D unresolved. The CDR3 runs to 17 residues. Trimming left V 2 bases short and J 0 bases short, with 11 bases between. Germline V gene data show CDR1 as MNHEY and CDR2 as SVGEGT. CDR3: CASSYRSPSSYNSPLHF. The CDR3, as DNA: TGTGCCAGCAGTTACCGAAGCCCGAGCTCCTATAATTCACCCCTCCACTTT.

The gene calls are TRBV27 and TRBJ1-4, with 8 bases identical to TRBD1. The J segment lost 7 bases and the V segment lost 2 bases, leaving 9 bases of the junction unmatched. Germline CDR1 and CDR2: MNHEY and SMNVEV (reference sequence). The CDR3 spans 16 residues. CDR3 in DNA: TGTGCCAGCAGTTTAAGGGACAGGCGGCCATTTGAAAAACTGTTTTTT. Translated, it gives CASSLRDRRPFEKLFF.

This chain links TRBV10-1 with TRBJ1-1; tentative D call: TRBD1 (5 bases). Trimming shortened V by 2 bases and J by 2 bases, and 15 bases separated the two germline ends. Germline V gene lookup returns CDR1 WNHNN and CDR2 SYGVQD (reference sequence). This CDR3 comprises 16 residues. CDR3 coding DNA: TGCGCCAGCAGTGAGCCCGACAGATTACTCAACACTGAAGCTTTCTTT. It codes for CASSEPDRLLNTEAFF.

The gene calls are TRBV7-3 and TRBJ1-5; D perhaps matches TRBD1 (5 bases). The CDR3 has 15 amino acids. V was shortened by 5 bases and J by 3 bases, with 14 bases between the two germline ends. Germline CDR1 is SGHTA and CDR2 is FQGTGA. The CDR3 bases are TGTGCCAGCAGCCAACGACAGAGCTACAATCAGCCCCAGCATTTT. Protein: CASSQRQSYNQPQHF.

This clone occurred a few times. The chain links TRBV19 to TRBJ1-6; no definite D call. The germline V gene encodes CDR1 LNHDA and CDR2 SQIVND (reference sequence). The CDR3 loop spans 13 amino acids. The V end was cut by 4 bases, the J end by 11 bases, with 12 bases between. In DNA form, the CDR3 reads TGTGCCAGTAGTACGGCCGGGTCTCCACCCCTCCACTTT. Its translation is CASSTAGSPPLHF.

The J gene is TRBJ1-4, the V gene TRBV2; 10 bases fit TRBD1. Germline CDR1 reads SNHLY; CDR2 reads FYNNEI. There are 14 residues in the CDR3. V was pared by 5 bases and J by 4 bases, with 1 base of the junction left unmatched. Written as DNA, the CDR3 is TGTGCCAGCAGTTGGACAGGGGGTAATGAAAAACTGTTTTTT. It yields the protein CASSWTGGNEKLFF.